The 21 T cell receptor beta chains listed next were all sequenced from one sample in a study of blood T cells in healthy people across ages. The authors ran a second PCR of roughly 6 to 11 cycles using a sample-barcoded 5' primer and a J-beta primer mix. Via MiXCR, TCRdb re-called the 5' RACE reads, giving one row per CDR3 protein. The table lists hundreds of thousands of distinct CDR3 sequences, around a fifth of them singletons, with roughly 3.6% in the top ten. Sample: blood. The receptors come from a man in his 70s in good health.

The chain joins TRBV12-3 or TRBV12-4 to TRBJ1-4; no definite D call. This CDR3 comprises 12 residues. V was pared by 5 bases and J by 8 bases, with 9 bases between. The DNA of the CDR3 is TGTGCCAGCAGTATCGTGTGGGAAAAACTGTTTTTT. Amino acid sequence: CASSIVWEKLFF.

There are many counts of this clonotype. The CDR3: CSVDSGYTF. As DNA, the CDR3 is TGCAGCGTTGATAGCGGCTACACCTTC. This sequence joins TRBV29-1 and TRBJ1-2; D unresolved. This CDR3 contains 9 residues. In germline, CDR1 is SQVTM, CDR2 ANQGSEA. The ends were cut back, 3 bases at V and 8 bases at J, with 4 bases in the middle.

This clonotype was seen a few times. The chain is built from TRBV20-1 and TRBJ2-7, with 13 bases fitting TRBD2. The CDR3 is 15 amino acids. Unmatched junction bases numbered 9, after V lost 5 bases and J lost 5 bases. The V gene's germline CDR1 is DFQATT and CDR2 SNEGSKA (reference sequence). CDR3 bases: TGCAGTGCTGGGAGGACTAGCGGGAGAGTGAACGAGCAGTACTTC. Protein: CSAGRTSGRVNEQYF.

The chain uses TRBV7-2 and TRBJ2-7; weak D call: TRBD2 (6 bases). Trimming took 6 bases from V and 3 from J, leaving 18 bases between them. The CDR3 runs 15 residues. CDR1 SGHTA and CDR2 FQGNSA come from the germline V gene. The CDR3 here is CASRLVPGLNYEQYF. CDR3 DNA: TGTGCCAGCAGGTTGGTGCCGGGACTGAACTACGAGCAGTACTTC.

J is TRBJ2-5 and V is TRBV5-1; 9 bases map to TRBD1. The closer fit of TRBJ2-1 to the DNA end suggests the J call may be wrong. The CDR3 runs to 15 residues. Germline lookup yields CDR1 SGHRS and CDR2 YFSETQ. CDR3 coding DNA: TGCGCCAGCAGCGAAGGGACAGGGCCCTACAATGAGCAGTTCTTC. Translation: CASSEGTGPYNEQFF.

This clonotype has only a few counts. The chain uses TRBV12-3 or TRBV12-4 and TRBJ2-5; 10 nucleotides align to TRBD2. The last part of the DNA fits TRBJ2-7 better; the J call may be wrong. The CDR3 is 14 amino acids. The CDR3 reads CASSASSGSHEQYF. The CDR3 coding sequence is TGTGCCAGCAGTGCCTCTAGCGGGAGCCACGAGCAGTACTTC.

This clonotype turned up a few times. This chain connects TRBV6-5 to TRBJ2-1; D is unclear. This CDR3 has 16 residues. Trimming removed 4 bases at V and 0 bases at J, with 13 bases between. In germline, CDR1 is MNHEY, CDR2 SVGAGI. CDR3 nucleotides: TGTGCCAGCAGTTCGCGTGAGCCGAACTCCTACAATGAGCAGTTCTTC. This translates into CASSSREPNSYNEQFF.

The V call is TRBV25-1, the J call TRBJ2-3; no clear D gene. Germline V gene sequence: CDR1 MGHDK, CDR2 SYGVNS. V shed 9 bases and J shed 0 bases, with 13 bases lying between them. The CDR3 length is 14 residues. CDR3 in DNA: TGTGCCAGGGAGACTTTTCCTAGCACAGATACGCAGTATTTT. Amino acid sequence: CARETFPSTDTQYF.

CDR3 region: CSVDIRGRGYNEQFF. The CDR3 region has the DNA TGCAGCGTTGATATCAGGGGGCGCGGATACAATGAGCAGTTCTTC. The genes are TRBV29-1 and TRBJ2-1; 8 bases are shared with TRBD1. Germline CDR1 SQVTM, CDR2 ANQGSEA. Losses at the gene ends were 3 bases for V and 4 bases for J; bases not matched to a gene: 8. This CDR3 comprises 15 residues.

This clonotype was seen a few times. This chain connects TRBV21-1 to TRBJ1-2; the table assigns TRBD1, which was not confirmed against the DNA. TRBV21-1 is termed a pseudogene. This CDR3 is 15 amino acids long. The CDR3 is CAGPIVQEINYGYTF. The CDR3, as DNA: TGTGCCGGGCCTATTGTACAGGAGATTAACTATGGCTACACCTTC.

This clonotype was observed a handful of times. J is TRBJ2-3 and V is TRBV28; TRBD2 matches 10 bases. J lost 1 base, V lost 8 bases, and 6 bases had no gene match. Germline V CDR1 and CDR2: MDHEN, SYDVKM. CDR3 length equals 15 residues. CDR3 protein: CASLLGTSGTDTQYF. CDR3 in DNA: TGTGCCAGCCTGTTGGGGACTAGCGGCACAGATACGCAGTATTTT.

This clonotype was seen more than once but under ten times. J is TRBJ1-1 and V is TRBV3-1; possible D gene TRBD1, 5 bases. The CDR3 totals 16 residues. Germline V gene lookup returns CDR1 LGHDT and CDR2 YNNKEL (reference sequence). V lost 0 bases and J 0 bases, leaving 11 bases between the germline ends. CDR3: CASSQDGRGLNTEAFF. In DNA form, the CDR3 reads TGTGCCAGCAGCCAAGATGGGAGGGGCCTGAACACTGAAGCTTTCTTT. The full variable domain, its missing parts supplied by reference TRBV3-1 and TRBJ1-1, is DTAVSQTPKYLVTQMGNDKSIKCEQNLGHDTMYWYKQDSKKFLKIMFSYNNKELIINETVPNRFSPKSPDKAHLNLHINSLELGDSAVYFCASSQDGRGLNTEAFFGQGTRLTVV.

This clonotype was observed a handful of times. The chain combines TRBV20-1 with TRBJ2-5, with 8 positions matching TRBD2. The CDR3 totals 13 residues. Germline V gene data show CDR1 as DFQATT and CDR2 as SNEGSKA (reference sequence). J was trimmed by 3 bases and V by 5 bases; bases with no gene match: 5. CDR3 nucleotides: TGCAGTGCTGGTAAACTAGCGGAAGAGACCCAGTACTTC. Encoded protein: CSAGKLAEETQYF.

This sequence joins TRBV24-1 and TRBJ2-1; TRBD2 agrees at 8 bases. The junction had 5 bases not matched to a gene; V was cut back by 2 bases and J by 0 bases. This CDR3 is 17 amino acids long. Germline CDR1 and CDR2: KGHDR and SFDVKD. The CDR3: CATSDYTSGPSYNEQFF. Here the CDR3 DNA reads TGTGCCACCAGTGATTACACTAGCGGTCCCTCCTACAATGAGCAGTTCTTC.

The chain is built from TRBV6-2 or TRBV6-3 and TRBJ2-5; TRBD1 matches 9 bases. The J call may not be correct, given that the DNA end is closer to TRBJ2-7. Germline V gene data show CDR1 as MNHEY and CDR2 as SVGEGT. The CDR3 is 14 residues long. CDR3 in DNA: TGTGCCAGCAGACTACAGGGGGCAAGGTACGAGCAGTACTTC. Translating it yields CASRLQGARYEQYF.

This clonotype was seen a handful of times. The DNA of the CDR3 is TGTGCCAGCGGTGCCGTTCACGAGCAGTACTTC. This gives the protein CASGAVHEQYF. The chain employs TRBV28 and TRBJ2-5; no definite D call. The better agreement between TRBJ2-7 and the DNA end casts doubt on the J call. The germline gives CDR1 MDHEN, CDR2 SYDVKM. This CDR3 spans 11 amino acids.

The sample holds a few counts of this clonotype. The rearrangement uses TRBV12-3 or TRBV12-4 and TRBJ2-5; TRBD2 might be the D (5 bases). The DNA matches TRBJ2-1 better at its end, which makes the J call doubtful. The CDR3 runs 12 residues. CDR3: CASSLVRGEQFF. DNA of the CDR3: TGTGCCAGCAGTTTAGTTCGGGGTGAGCAGTTCTTC.

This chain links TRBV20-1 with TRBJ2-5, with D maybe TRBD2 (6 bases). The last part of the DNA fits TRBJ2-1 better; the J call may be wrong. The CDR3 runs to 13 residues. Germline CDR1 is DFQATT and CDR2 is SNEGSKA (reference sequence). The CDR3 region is CSARYGGVNEQFF. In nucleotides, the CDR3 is TGCAGTGCTAGATACGGCGGGGTCAATGAGCAGTTCTTC.

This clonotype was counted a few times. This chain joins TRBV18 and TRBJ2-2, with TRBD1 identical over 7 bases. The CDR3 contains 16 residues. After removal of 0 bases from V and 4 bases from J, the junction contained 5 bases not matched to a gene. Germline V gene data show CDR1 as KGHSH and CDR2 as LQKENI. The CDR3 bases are TGTGCCAGCTCACCACCGGACAGGAGTGGCACCGGGGAGCTGTTTTTT. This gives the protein CASSPPDRSGTGELFF.

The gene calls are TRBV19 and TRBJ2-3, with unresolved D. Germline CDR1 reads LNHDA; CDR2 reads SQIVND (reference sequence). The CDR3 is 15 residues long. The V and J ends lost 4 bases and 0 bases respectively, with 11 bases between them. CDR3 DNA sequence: TGTGCCAGTAGTAGGTTGGACCGTAGCACAGATACGCAGTATTTT. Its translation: CASSRLDRSTDTQYF.

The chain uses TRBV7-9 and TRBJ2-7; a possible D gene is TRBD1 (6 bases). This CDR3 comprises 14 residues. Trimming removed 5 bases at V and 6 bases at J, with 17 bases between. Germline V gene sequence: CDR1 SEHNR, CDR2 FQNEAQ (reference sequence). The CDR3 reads CASSTTGPMGEQYF. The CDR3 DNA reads TGTGCCAGCAGCACGACAGGACCAATGGGCGAGCAGTACTTC.